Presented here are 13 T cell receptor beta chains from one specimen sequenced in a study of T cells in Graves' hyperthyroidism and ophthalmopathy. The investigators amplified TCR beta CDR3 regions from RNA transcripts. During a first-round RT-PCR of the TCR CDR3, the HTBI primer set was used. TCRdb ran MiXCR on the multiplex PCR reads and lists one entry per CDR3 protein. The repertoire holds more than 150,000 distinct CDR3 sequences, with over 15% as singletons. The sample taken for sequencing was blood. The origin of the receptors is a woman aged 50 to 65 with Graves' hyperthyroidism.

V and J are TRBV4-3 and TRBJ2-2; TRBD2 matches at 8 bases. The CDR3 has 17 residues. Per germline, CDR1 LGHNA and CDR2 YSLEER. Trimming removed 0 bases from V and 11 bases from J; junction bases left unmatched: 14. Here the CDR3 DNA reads TGCGCCAGCAGCCAAGATCCAAGCGGGGGCTTTTCCGTCGAGCTGTTTTTT. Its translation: CASSQDPSGGFSVELFF.

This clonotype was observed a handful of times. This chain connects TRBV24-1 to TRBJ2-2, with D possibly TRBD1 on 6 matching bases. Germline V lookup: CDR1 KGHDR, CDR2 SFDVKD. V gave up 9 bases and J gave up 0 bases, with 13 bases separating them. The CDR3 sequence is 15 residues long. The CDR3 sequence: CATSGNRANTGELFF. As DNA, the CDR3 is TGTGCCACCTCCGGGAACAGGGCGAACACCGGGGAGCTGTTTTTT.

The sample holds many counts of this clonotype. For the CDR3, the DNA is TGCAGCGTTGGCCAAGAGACCCAGTACTTC. Translated: CSVGQETQYF. J is TRBJ2-5 and V is TRBV29-1; D not resolved. The CDR3 totals 10 residues. Trimming took 4 bases from V and 1 from J, leaving 1 base between them. Germline V lookup: CDR1 SQVTM, CDR2 ANQGSEA.

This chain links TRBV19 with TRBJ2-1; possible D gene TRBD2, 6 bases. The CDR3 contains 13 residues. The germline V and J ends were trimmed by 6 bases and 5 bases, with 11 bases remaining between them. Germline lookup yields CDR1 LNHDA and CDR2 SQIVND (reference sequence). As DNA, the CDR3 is TGTGCCAGTAGCCAAATAGCGGACAATGAGCAGTTCTTC. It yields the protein CASSQIADNEQFF.

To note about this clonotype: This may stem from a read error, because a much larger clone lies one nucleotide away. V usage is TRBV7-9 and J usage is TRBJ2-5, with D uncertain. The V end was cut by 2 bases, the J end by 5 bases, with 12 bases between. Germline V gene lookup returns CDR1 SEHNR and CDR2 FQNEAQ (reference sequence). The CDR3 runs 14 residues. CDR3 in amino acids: CASSLYDIGETQYF. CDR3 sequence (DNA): TGTGCCAGCAGCTTATATGACATCGGGGAGACCCAGTACTTC.

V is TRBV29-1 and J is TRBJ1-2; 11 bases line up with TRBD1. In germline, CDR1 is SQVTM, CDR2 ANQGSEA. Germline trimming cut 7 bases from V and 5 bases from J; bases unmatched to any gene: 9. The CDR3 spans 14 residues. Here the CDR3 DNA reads TGCAGCGCTGCTGGACAGGGGGCGGATTATGGCTACACCTTC. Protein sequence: CSAAGQGADYGYTF.

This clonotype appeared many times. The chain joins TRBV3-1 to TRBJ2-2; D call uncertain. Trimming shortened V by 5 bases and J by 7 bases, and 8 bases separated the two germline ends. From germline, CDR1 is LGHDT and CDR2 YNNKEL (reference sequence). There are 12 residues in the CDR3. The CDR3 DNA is TGTGCCAGCAGCGCAGGAGTCGGGGAGCTGTTTTTT. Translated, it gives CASSAGVGELFF.

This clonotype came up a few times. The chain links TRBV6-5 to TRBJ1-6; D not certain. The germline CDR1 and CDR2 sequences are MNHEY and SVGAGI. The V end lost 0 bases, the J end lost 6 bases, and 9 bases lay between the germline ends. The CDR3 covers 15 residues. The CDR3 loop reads CASSYSRRFNSPLHF. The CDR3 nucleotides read TGTGCCAGCAGTTACTCGAGGCGGTTTAATTCACCCCTCCACTTT.

The CDR3 protein is CASSGEGTYNEQFF. The DNA of the CDR3 is TGTGCCAGCAGCGGGGAGGGCACCTACAATGAGCAGTTCTTC. The chain has TRBV2 and TRBJ2-1; 7 bases map to TRBD2. The length of the CDR3 is 14 residues. V lost 6 bases and J lost 2; bases outside the gene matches: 4. The germline gives CDR1 SNHLY, CDR2 FYNNEI.

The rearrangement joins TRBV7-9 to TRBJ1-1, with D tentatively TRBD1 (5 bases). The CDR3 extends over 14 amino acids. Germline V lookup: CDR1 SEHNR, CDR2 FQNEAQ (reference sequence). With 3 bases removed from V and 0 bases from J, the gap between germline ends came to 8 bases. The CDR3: CASSLRDVNTEAFF. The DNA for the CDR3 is TGTGCCAGCAGCTTGCGGGACGTGAACACTGAAGCTTTCTTT. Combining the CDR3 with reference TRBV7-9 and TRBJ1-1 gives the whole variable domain DTGVSQNPRHKITKRGQNVTFRCDPISEHNRLYWYRQTLGQGPEFLTYFQNEAQLEKSRLLSDRFSAERPKGSFSTLEIQRTEQGDSAMYLCASSLRDVNTEAFFGQGTRLTVV.

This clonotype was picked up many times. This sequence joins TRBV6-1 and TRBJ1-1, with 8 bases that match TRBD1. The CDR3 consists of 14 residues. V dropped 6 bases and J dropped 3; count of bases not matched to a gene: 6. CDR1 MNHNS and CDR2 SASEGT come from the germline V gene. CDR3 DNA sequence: TGTGCCAGCAGACTACAGGGGGGACACACTGAAGCTTTCTTT. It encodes CASRLQGGHTEAFF.

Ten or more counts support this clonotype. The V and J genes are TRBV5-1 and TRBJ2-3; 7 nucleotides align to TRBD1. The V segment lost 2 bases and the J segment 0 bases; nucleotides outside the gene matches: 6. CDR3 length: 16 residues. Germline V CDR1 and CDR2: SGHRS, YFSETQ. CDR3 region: CASSFGLTGSTDTQYF. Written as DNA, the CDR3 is TGCGCCAGCAGCTTCGGGCTGACAGGGAGCACAGATACGCAGTATTTT.

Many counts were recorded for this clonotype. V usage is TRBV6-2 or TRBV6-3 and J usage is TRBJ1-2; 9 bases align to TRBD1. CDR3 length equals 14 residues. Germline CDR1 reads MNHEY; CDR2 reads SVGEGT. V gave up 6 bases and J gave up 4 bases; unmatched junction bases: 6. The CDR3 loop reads CASRWGQGIYGYTF. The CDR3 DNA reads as TGTGCCAGCAGATGGGGACAGGGCATCTATGGCTACACCTTC.